This T cell receptor beta chain was obtained from a study of blood T cells in healthy people across ages. Study-wide points: More naive CD4+ cells and higher diversity were found in long-lived than in aged donors.

This clonotype showed up just a few times. Its target is not known. Germline loops: CDR1 WNHNN, CDR2 SYGVQD (reference sequence). V lost 6 bases to trimming and J lost 5 bases; unmatched junction nucleotides: 6. The CDR3 spans 13 residues. Isolating PBMCs gave at least 7 million of these cells per sample. Each sample yielded at least 5 micrograms of PBMC total RNA. With a J-beta primer mix and a sample-barcoded 5' primer, a second PCR ran about 6 to 11 cycles. TCRdb used MiXCR to reprocess the 5' RACE reads, holding one entry per CDR3 protein. This repertoire shows hundreds of thousands of distinct CDR3 sequences, 29% found once; its top ten account for around 15%.

This TCR derives from a woman of 80 years or more in good health. Sequences were obtained from blood. The chain uses TRBV10-1 and TRBJ1-1; the match to TRBD1 covers 7 bases. CDR3: CASSSRGKTEAFF. As DNA, the CDR3 is TGCGCCAGCAGCTCCAGGGGGAAAACTGAAGCTTTCTTT.